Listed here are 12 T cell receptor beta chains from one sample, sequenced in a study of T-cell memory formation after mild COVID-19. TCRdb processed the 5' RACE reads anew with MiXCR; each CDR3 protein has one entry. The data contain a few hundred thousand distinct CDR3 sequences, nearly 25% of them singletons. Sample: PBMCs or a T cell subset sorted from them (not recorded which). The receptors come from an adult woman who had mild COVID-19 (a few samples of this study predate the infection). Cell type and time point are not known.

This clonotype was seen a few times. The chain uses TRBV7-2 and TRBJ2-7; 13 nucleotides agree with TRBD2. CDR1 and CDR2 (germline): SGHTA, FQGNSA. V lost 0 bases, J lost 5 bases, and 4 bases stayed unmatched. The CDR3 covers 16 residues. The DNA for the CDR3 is TGTGCCAGCAGCTTAGCACTAGCGGGAGGGCAGAACGAGCAGTACTTC. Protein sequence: CASSLALAGGQNEQYF.

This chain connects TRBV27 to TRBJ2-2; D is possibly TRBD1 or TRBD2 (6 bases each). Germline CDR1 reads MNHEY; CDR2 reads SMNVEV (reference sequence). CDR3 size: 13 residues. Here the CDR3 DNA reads TGTTACACGGGGGCGACGAACACCGGGGAGCTGTTTTTT. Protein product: CYTGATNTGELFF.

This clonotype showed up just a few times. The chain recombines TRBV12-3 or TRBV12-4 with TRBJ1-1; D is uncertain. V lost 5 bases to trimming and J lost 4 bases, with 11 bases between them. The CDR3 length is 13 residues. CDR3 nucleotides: TGTGCCAGCAGTCTTCAGGTAACCACTGAAGCTTTCTTT. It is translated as CASSLQVTTEAFF.

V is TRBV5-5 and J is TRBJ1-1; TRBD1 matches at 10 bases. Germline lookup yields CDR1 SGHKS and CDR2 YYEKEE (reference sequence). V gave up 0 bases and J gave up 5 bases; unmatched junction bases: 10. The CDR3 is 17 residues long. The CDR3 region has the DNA TGTGCCAGCAGCTTGGAGGACAGGGGGTTTGGGGAAACTGAAGCTTTCTTT. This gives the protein CASSLEDRGFGETEAFF.

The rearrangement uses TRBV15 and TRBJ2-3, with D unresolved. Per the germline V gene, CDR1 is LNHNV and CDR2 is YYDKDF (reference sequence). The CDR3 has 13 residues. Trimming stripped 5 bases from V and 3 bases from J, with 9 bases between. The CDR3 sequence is CATSQRDTDTQYF. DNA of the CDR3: TGTGCCACCAGCCAAAGGGATACAGATACGCAGTATTTT.

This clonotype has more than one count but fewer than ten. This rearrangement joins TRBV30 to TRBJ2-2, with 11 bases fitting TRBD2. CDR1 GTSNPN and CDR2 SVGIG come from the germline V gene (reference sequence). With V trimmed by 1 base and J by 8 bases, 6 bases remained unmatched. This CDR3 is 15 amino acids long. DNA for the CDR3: TGTGCCTGGAGTGCCTTGACTAGCGGGGCAGGGGAGCTGTTTTTT. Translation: CAWSALTSGAGELFF.

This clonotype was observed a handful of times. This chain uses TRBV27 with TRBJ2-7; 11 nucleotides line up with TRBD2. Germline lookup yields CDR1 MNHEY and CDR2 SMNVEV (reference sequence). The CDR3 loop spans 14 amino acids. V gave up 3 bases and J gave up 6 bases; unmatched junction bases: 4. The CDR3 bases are TGTGCCAGCAGTTTGTCTAGCGGGAGGCGCGAGCAGTACTTC. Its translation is CASSLSSGRREQYF.

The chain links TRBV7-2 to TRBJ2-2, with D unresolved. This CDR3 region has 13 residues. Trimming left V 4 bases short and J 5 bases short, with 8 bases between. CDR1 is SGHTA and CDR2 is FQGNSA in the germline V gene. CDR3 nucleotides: TGTGCCAGCAGCTCATCCCGAACCGGGGAGCTGTTTTTT. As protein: CASSSSRTGELFF.

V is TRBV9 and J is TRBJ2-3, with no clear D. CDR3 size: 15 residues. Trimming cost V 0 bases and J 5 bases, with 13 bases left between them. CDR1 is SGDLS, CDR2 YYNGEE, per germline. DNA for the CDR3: TGTGCCAGCAGCGTAGCCCGGTTCTCCGAAGATACGCAGTATTTT. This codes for CASSVARFSEDTQYF.

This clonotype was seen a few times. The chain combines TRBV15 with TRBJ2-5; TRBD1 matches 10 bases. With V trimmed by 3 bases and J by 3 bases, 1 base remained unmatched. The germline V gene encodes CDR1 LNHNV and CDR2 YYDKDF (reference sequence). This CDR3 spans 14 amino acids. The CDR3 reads CATSRDRGKETQYF. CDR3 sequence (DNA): TGTGCCACCAGCAGGGACAGGGGGAAAGAGACCCAGTACTTC.

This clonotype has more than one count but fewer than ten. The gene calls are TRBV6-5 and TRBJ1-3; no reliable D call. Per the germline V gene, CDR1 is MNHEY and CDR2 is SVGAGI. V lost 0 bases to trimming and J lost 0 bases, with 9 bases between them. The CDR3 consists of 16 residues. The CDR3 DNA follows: TGTGCCAGCAGTTACTCGAGGCAGCTCTCTGGAAACACCATATATTTT. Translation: CASSYSRQLSGNTIYF.

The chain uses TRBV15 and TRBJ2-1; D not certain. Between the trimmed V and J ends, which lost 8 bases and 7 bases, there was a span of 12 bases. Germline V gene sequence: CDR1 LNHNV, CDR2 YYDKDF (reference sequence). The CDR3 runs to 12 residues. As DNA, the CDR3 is TGTGCCACCTCAATACCCCATAATGAGCAGTTCTTC. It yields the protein CATSIPHNEQFF.